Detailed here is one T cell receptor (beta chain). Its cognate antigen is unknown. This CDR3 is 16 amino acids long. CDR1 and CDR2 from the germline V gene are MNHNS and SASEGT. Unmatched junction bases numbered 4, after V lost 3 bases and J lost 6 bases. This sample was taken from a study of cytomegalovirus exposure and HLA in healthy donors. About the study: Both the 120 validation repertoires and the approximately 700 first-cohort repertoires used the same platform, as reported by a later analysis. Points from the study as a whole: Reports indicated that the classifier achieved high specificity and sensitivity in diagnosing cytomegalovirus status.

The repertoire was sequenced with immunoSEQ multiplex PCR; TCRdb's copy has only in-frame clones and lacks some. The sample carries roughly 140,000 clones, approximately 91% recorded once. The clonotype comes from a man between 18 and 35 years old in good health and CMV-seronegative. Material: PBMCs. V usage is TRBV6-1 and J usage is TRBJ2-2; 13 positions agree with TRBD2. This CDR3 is CASSEGLAGISGELFF. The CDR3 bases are TGTGCCAGCAGTGAGGGACTAGCGGGGATCTCCGGGGAGCTGTTTTTT.